This T cell receptor (beta chain) was sequenced for a study of shared clonotypes between healthy human individuals. Overall study findings and caveats: Researchers found naive subsets generally carried larger estimated richness than memory subsets.

In this sample, this clone turned up once. What it binds is not known. The CDR3 loop spans 14 amino acids. V gave up 5 bases and J gave up 3 bases; unmatched junction bases: 7. Germline loops: CDR1 SGHTA, CDR2 FQGNSA. Authors' analysis steps: There were no quality scores in the junction-only immunoSEQ sequences, so filtering differed. Sequencing was performed with immunoSEQ multiplex PCR; in TCRdb, only in-frame clones are kept and a portion is missing. For V, J and clone size, that table is used; D and trimming come from the DNA. This table holds about 2.1 million clones, about 93% found once. The naive CD8 population came from CD45RO-negative cells selected for CCR7, without terminally differentiated effector memory CD45RA+ cells.

The source material was naive CD8+ T cells from PBMCs. The source is a man aged 18 to 29 in good health. Some clones in this sample may be carry-over from other donors' samples. V usage is TRBV7-2 and J usage is TRBJ2-7; 7 bases are shared with TRBD1. CDR3 sequence reads: CASSTRDRVYEQYF. The CDR3 nucleotides read TGTGCCAGCAGCACGAGAGACAGGGTCTACGAGCAGTACTTC.